This T cell receptor (beta chain) was documented in a study of control samples from healthy donors and cancer patients. This CDR3 spans 16 amino acids. Germline-derived CDR1 and CDR2 are SNHLY and FYNNEI. Germline trimming cut 3 bases from V and 5 bases from J; bases unmatched to any gene: 8. This clone came up once. Assay used: immunoSEQ multiplex PCR; TCRdb lists only in-frame clones, some missing. The sample lists under 65,000 clones, approximately 90% occurring once. Sequencing was performed on PBMCs. This rearrangement joins TRBV2 to TRBJ2-3, with TRBD2 identical over 10 bases. The sequence was collected from a man younger than 45 with colorectal cancer. CDR3 nucleotides: TGTGCCAGCAGTGATGGGAGCGGGGGGGCCGAAGATACGCAGTATTTT. This translates into CASSDGSGGAEDTQYF.